The text below deals with one T cell receptor beta chain. Its target is not known. This sample stems from a study of cytomegalovirus exposure and HLA in healthy donors. Overall study context: Around 87 million unique TCRs, all from HLA-typed donors, were included in an early release of the data. Study outcomes and limitations: As was reported, the HLA-A and HLA-B alleles of most subjects were accurately predicted from TCR beta sequences.

It was with 60 Vbeta and 13 Jbeta primers that the PCR ran. Assay: immunoSEQ multiplex PCR; the TCRdb copy retains only in-frame clones and omits some. The sample carries about 110,000 clones, about 70% recorded once. V was cut by 0 bases and J by 6 bases, with 3 bases left in between. The CDR3 spans 13 residues. Germline lookup yields CDR1 LNHNV and CDR2 YYDKDF (reference sequence). The receptor was derived from a woman in her thirties in good health and CMV-seronegative. The specimen sequenced was PBMCs. J is TRBJ1-6 and V is TRBV15; D gene uncertain. DNA for the CDR3: TGTGCCACCAGCAGAGATCTTAATTCACCCCTCCACTTT. This translates into CATSRDLNSPLHF.